These T cell receptor beta chains were read from a single sample in a study of CD8+ T cells in alopecia areata. Clones were sequenced by immunoSEQ multiplex PCR, and TCRdb holds only the in-frame ones, with some missing. Of around 120,000 clones in the sample, 53% were seen once. This specimen was CD4+ T cells sorted from blood, taken at week 4, from a patient treated with tofacitinib. The receptors come from a human donor with alopecia areata. CDR3s leave out the opening cysteine and the closing phenylalanine or tryptophan.

J gene	CDR3 length	V gene	CDR3 protein
TRBJ2-5	10	TRBV2	ASSELGETQY
TRBJ2-3	13	TRBV7-9	ASSPSGSFADTQY
TRBJ2-7	12	TRBV27	ASSLLGTDYEQY
TRBJ1-5	12	TRBV2	ASSTDRGNQPQH
TRBJ2-3	11	TRBV29-1	SVVGTPTDTQY
TRBJ1-5	11	TRBV2	ASSATGNQPQH
TRBJ2-7	13	TRBV23-1	ASSQSRTAPYEQY
TRBJ1-6	12	TRBV9	ASSVGPNDSPLH
TRBJ1-2	12	TRBV9	ASVRSTTNYGYT
TRBJ1-4	10	TRBV30	AWSETDEKLF
TRBJ1-1	9	TRBV5-4	ASSDDTEAF
TRBJ1-1	14	TRBV6-6	ASSYLDGPKNTEAF
TRBJ2-3	10	TRBV29-1	SVEEGADTQY
TRBJ2-2	11	TRBV4-2	ASRSLGTGELF
TRBJ2-6	17	TRBV5-6	ASRPDLGTGSSGANVLT
TRBJ2-5	13	TRBV5-1	ASSPRQGLRETQY
TRBJ2-7	12	TRBV29-1	SVEGGQGNYEQY
TRBJ1-2	12	TRBV5-1	ASSLDRENYGYT
TRBJ1-6	12	TRBV28	ASSGQAPVSPLH
TRBJ1-1	12	TRBV25-1	ASSVAQGNTEAF
TRBJ2-4	12	TRBV29-1	SVAGHLAKNIQY
TRBJ1-1	10	TRBV7-2	ASSPTGYEAF
TRBJ2-3	10	TRBV11-1	ASSSFTDTQY
TRBJ1-1	11	TRBV29-1	SVEKREGAEAF
TRBJ2-7	11	TRBV7-6	ASSHGTTYEQY
TRBJ2-5	12	TRBV7-2	ASSSQDVRETQY
TRBJ1-2	11	TRBV5-1	ASNPESNYGYT
TRBJ1-1	12	TRBV30	AWSVRRRKTEAF
TRBJ2-2	13	TRBV30	AWTPVGGNTGELF
TRBJ1-2	13	TRBV29-1	SARSDAATNYGYT
TRBJ1-5	12	TRBV7-2	ASSKPDSNQPQH
TRBJ2-1	12	TRBV30	AWSRGGSYNEQF
TRBJ2-7	13	TRBV6-6	ASSRTSGSQHEQY
TRBJ1-1	12	TRBV15	ATSRPVQDTEAF
TRBJ1-2	13	TRBV7-9	ASSPPGTGAHGYT
TRBJ1-1	16	TRBV7-9	ASSLEGGQGFRNTEAF
TRBJ1-3	14	TRBV5-1	ASSLAGTGAGNTIY
TRBJ1-1	11	TRBV29-1	SASETGYTEAF
TRBJ1-1	13	TRBV7-2	ASSLGPSMNTEAF
TRBJ2-1	14	TRBV25-1	ASSDVRASGRAKQF
TRBJ2-1	12	TRBV5-1	ASSLWREGNEQF
TRBJ1-1	8	TRBV6-5	ASSSYEAF
TRBJ1-5	12	TRBV30	AWSVGLSNQPQH
TRBJ1-5	13	TRBV30	AWSAGTAPNQPQH
TRBJ2-5	8	TRBV30	AWRIETQY
TRBJ2-5	12	TRBV29-1	SVEDLVWVETQY
TRBJ1-5	11	TRBV30	AWSVRIGQPQH
TRBJ1-4	10	TRBV29-1	SVGKGDEKLF
TRBJ2-1	9	TRBV5-1	ASASGYEQF
TRBJ1-2	10	TRBV5-4	ASSLPGYGYT
TRBJ1-3	9	TRBV6-5	ASSYRDTIY
TRBJ1-5	11	TRBV30	AWSEGPNQPQH
TRBJ1-2	13	TRBV30	AFKPTGEVAYGYT
TRBJ2-1	9	TRBV5-6	ASSLTHEQF
TRBJ2-5	15	TRBV14	ASSQGYFRRGGETQY